The 10 T cell receptor beta chains below were found in one sample sequenced in a study of T cells in Graves' hyperthyroidism and ophthalmopathy. RNA transcripts yielded amplified TCR beta CDR3 regions. When the TCR CDR3 underwent first-round RT-PCR, the HTBI primer set was used. TCRdb called the multiplex PCR reads again in MiXCR, with one record for every CDR3 protein. The sample lists about 500,000 distinct CDR3 sequences; 15% to 20% were seen once. The sequencing sample was made of blood. These receptors originate from a woman in her 30s with Graves' ophthalmopathy.

This clonotype showed up many times. The gene calls are TRBV3-1 and TRBJ2-5; unclear D gene. The CDR3 length is 16 residues. Trimming took off 0 bases at V and 4 bases at J, with 15 bases between the two ends. Germline CDR1 LGHDT, CDR2 YNNKEL (reference sequence). The DNA of the CDR3 is TGTGCCAGCAGCCAAGATGGTTTAGGGATCTCAGAGACCCAGTACTTC. Residues: CASSQDGLGISETQYF.

This clonotype was observed many times. The chain employs TRBV25-1 and TRBJ2-5, with TRBD2 identical over 7 bases. The CDR3 runs 14 residues. V was clipped by 2 bases and J by 4 bases; unmatched bases: 4. In germline, CDR1 is MGHDK, CDR2 SYGVNS. CDR3 amino acids: CASSERGGRETQYF. CDR3 nucleotides: TGTGCCAGCAGTGAACGGGGCGGGAGAGAGACCCAGTACTTC.

This clonotype appeared many times. V usage is TRBV7-3 and J usage is TRBJ2-4, with D perhaps being TRBD1 or TRBD2 (5 bases each). CDR1 is SGHTA, CDR2 FQGTGA, per germline. Trimming shortened V by 10 bases and J by 1 base, and 14 bases separated the two germline ends. The CDR3 runs to 14 residues. DNA for the CDR3: TGTGCCACATCCCGGGACCAGGCCAAAAACATTCAGTACTTC. Amino acids: CATSRDQAKNIQYF.

This clonotype was seen only a few times. The V call is TRBV7-6, the J call TRBJ2-3; D call uncertain. V lost 2 bases to trimming and J lost 4 bases, with 13 bases between them. This CDR3 spans 15 amino acids. Germline V CDR1 and CDR2: SGHVS, FNYEAQ. The CDR3 DNA follows: TGTGCCAGCAGCTTAAATATCCCTGGGGCAGATACGCAGTATTTT. This translates into CASSLNIPGADTQYF. Together with reference TRBV7-6 and TRBJ2-3, the CDR3 gives the full variable domain: GAGVSQSPRYKVTKRGQDVALRCDPISGHVSLYWYRQALGQGPEFLTYFNYEAQQDKSGLPNDRFSAERPEGSISTLTIQRTEQRDSAMYRCASSLNIPGADTQYFGPGTRLTVL.

Only a few counts were recorded for this clonotype. The V gene is TRBV28, the J gene TRBJ2-1, with D uncertain. V shed 5 bases and J shed 6 bases, with 14 bases lying between them. The germline CDR1 and CDR2 sequences are MDHEN and SYDVKM. The length of the CDR3 is 14 residues. The CDR3 sequence is CASSPLSRPNEQFF. CDR3 nucleotides: TGTGCCAGCAGTCCCCTCAGTAGGCCCAATGAGCAGTTCTTC. Supplemented by reference TRBV28 and TRBJ2-1, the full variable domain reads DVKVTQSSRYLVKRTGEKVFLECVQDMDHENMFWYRQDPGLGLRLIYFSYDVKMKEKGDIPEGYSVSREKKERFSLILESASTNQTSMYLCASSPLSRPNEQFFGPGTRLTVL.

With respect to this clonotype: A clone one base away is much larger, so this may be a read error. The chain carries TRBV18 and TRBJ1-2; D unresolved. The V gene lost 3 bases and the J gene lost 3 bases, with 14 bases spanning the gap. From germline, CDR1 is KGHSH and CDR2 LQKENI. The length of the CDR3 is 15 residues. The CDR3 nucleotides read TGTGCCAGCTCACCGGGCCCTCTGGAACACTATGGCTACACCTTC. This gives the protein CASSPGPLEHYGYTF.

This clonotype was seen ten or more times. This rearrangement joins TRBV7-8 to TRBJ2-3, with TRBD2 as a possible D gene (5 bases). Germline CDR1 and CDR2: SGHVS and FQNEAQ. The CDR3 has 15 amino acids. The germline V and J ends were trimmed by 3 bases and 0 bases, with 10 bases remaining between them. This CDR3 is CASSLRATSTDTQYF. In DNA form, the CDR3 reads TGTGCCAGCAGCTTGCGGGCGACTAGCACAGATACGCAGTATTTT.

The rearrangement uses TRBV5-1 and TRBJ1-1, with TRBD1 identical over 9 bases. The J segment lost 2 bases and the V segment lost 2 bases, leaving 4 bases of the junction unmatched. Looked up from germline, CDR1 is SGHRS and CDR2 is YFSETQ. The CDR3 has 15 amino acids. Written as DNA, the CDR3 is TGCGCCAGCAGCTTACCGGGACAGGGAAACACTGAAGCTTTCTTT. It is translated as CASSLPGQGNTEAFF.

This clonotype was seen at least ten times. The V gene is TRBV20-1, the J gene TRBJ2-1, with D uncertain. The CDR3 consists of 11 residues. V shed 3 bases and J shed 3 bases, with 3 bases lying between them. CDR1 is DFQATT and CDR2 is SNEGSKA in the germline V gene (reference sequence). The CDR3 region is CSASRYNEQFF. CDR3 DNA sequence: TGCAGTGCTAGCCGCTACAATGAGCAGTTCTTC.

This chain joins TRBV5-1 and TRBJ2-3; the match to TRBD2 covers 8 bases. The J segment lost 4 bases and the V segment lost 4 bases, leaving 11 bases of the junction unmatched. The CDR3 extends over 16 amino acids. Germline CDR1 is SGHRS and CDR2 is YFSETQ. The CDR3 protein is CASSPGREVRADTQYF. CDR3 in DNA: TGCGCCAGCAGCCCAGGGCGGGAGGTTCGGGCAGATACGCAGTATTTT.